Included here is one T cell receptor (beta chain) sequence, with context. This sample stems from a study of T cell responses to AZD1222 COVID-19 vaccine. Recipients boosted at about 4 weeks or about 12 weeks are pooled. The table came from immunoSEQ multiplex PCR; TCRdb's copy has only in-frame clones and leaves some out. The top ten clones hold 1.3% of a sample with roughly 160,000 clones, 90% to 95% of them seen once. CDR3 size: 16 residues. V shed 2 bases and J 0 bases; nucleotides not matched to a gene: 4. From germline, CDR1 is SGHNT and CDR2 YYREEE (reference sequence). The sequence derives from an adult who received the AZD1222 COVID-19 vaccine. Sample: peripheral blood, taken 28 days after the second AZD1222 dose. The V call is TRBV5-4, the J call TRBJ2-1, with 8 bases identical to TRBD2. The CDR3 DNA sequence: TGTGCCAGCAGCTTTCAAAGCGGGAGCTCCTACAATGAGCAGTTCTTC. It translates to CASSFQSGSSYNEQFF. Filled out from reference TRBV5-4 and TRBJ2-1, the complete variable domain reads ETGVTQSPTHLIKTRGQQVTLRCSSQSGHNTVSWYQQALGQGPQFIFQYYREEENGRGNFPPRFSGLQFPNYSSELNVNALELDDSALYLCASSFQSGSSYNEQFFGPGTRLTVL.